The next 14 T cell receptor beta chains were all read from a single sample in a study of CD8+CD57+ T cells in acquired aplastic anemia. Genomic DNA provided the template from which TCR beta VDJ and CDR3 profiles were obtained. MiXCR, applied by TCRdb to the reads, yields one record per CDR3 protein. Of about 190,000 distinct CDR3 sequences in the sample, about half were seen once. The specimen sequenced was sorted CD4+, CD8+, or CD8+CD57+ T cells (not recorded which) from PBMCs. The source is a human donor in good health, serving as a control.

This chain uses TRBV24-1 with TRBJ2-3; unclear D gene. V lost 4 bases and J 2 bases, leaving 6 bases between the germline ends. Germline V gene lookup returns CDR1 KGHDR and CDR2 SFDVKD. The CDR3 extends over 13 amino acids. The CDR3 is CATSDSVTDTQYF. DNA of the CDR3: TGTGCCACCAGTGACAGTGTCACAGATACGCAGTATTTT.

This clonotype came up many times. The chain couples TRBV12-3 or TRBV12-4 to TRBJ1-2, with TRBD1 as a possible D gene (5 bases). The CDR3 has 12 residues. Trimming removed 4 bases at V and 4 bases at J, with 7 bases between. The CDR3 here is CASSSGTYGYTF. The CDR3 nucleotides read TGTGCCAGCAGTTCCGGGACCTATGGCTACACCTTC.

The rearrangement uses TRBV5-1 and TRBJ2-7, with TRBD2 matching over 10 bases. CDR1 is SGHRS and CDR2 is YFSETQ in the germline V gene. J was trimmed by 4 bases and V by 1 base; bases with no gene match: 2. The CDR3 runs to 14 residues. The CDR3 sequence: CASSLSSGRYEQYF. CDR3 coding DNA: TGCGCCAGCAGCTTGTCTAGCGGGAGATACGAGCAGTACTTC.

The CDR3, as DNA: TGTGCCAGCAGCGCTGGGGCAGGGGGCAGGGGCTCTGGGGCCAACGTCCTGACTTTC. Its translation: CASSAGAGGRGSGANVLTF. V and J are TRBV7-8 and TRBJ2-6, with 8 bases aligning to TRBD1. The CDR3 loop spans 19 amino acids. Germline V gene sequence: CDR1 SGHVS, CDR2 FQNEAQ. J was trimmed by 0 bases and V by 5 bases; bases with no gene match: 12.

The CDR3 spells CASSPGQGWTGELFF. The CDR3, as DNA: TGTGCCAGCAGCCCTGGACAGGGTTGGACCGGGGAGCTGTTTTTT. The genes are TRBV25-1 and TRBJ2-2, with 8 bases fitting TRBD1. J lost 5 bases, V lost 6 bases, and 8 bases had no gene match. Germline V gives CDR1 MGHDK, CDR2 SYGVNS. The CDR3 sequence is 15 residues long.

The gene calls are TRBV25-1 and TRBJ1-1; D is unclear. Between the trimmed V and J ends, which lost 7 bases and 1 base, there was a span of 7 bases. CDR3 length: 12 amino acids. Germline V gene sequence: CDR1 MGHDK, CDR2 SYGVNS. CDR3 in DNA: TGTGCCAGCACTCTAGGGAACACTGAAGCTTTCTTT. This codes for CASTLGNTEAFF.

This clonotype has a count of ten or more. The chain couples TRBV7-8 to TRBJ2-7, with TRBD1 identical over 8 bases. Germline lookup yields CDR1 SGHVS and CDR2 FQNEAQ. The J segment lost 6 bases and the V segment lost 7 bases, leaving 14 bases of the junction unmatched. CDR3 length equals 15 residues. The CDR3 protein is CASTPVGQGMTEQYF. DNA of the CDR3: TGTGCCAGCACCCCTGTAGGACAGGGTATGACCGAGCAGTACTTC.

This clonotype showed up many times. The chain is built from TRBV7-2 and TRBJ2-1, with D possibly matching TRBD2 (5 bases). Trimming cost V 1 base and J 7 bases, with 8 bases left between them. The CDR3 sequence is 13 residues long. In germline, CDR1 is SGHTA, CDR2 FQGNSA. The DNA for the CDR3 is TGTGCCAGCAGCTTAGGGACGGGAAATGAGCAGTTCTTC. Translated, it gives CASSLGTGNEQFF.

The DNA of the CDR3 is TGCAGGCCTCAACAGGGGAGTGGCACTGAAGCTTTCTTT. It specifies CRPQQGSGTEAFF. The V gene is TRBV20-1, the J gene TRBJ1-1; 7 bases align to TRBD1. Germline CDR1 and CDR2: DFQATT and SNEGSKA (reference sequence). There are 13 residues in the CDR3.

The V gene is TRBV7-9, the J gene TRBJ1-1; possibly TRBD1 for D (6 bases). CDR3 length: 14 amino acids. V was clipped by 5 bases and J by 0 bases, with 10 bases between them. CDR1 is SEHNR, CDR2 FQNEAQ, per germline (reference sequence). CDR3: CASSVGHVNTEAFF. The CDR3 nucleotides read TGTGCCAGCAGCGTGGGACACGTGAACACTGAAGCTTTCTTT.

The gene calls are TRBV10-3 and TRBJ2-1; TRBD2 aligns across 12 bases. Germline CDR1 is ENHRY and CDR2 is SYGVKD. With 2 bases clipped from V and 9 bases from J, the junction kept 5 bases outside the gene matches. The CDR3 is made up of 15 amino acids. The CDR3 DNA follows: TGTGCCATCAGTGAGCTAGCGGGGGGGCTGGCTGAGCAGTTCTTC. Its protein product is CAISELAGGLAEQFF.

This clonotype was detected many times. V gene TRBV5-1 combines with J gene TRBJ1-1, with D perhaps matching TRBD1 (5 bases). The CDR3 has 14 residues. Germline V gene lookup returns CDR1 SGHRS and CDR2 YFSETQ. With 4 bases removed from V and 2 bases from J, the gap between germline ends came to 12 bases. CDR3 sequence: CASSPGTANTEAFF. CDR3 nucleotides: TGCGCCAGCAGCCCCGGGACGGCCAACACTGAAGCTTTCTTT.

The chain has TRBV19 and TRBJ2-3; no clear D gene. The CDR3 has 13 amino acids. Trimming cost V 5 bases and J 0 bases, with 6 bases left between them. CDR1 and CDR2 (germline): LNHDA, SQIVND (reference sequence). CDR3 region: CASSPDSTDTQYF. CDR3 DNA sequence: TGTGCCAGTAGTCCGGACAGCACAGATACGCAGTATTTT.

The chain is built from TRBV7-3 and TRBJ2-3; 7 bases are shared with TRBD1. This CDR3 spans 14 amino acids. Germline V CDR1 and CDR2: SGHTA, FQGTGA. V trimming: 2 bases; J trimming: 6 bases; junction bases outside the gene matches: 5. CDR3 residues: CASSLDREWDTQYF. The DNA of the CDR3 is TGTGCCAGCAGCTTAGACAGGGAGTGGGATACGCAGTATTTT.